One sample yielded the 25 T cell receptor beta chains listed below, sequenced in a study of T cells of healthy individuals. TCRdb passed the 5' RACE reads through MiXCR, listing each CDR3 protein once. The data show around 90,000 distinct CDR3 sequences, roughly 5% seen once. The receptors come from a female donor in good health.

In this sample, this clonotype turned up a few times. No conserved phenylalanine or tryptophan is present at the end of the CDR3, so a read error is the likely explanation. J is TRBJ1-2 and V is TRBV28; a possible D gene is TRBD1 (5 bases). V was clipped by 6 bases and J by 0 bases, with 11 bases between them. The CDR3 sequence is 14 residues long. From germline, CDR1 is MDHEN and CDR2 SYDVKM. The CDR3 region is CASRSQGANYGYTS. Written as DNA, the CDR3 is TGTGCCAGCAGATCGCAGGGAGCTAACTATGGCTACACCTCC.

This clonotype was observed a few times. The CDR3 bases are TGCAGTGCTGCTATGGAGGGATGGTATGGCTACACCTTC. Translation gives CSAAMEGWYGYTF. The chain is built from TRBV20-1 and TRBJ1-2; D unresolved. The germline V gene encodes CDR1 DFQATT and CDR2 SNEGSKA (reference sequence). V was trimmed by 5 bases and J by 5 bases, leaving 15 bases between them. This CDR3 is built from 13 residues.

This clonotype was seen ten or more times. This chain links TRBV19 with TRBJ2-7, with 8 bases matching TRBD1. Trimming took 8 bases from V and 4 from J; bases not matched to a gene: 10. The CDR3 has 14 amino acids. Looked up from germline, CDR1 is LNHDA and CDR2 is SQIVND (reference sequence). In DNA form, the CDR3 reads TGTGCCAGTGGACCTTGGACAGGGACGTACGAGCAGTACTTC. This sequence encodes CASGPWTGTYEQYF.

This clonotype occurred many times. This rearrangement joins TRBV6-6 to TRBJ2-5, with D possibly matching TRBD2 (5 bases). Germline-derived CDR1 and CDR2 are MNHNY and SVGAGI (reference sequence). Trimming took off 2 bases at V and 7 bases at J, with 5 bases between the two ends. CDR3 length: 11 amino acids. The CDR3 DNA reads as TGTGCCAGCAGTTACGAGGGGACCCAGTACTTC. Protein sequence: CASSYEGTQYF.

Ten or more counts support this clonotype. This chain uses TRBV12-3 or TRBV12-4 with TRBJ1-5; D gene uncertain. The ends were cut back, 0 bases at V and 3 bases at J, with 9 bases in the middle. CDR3 length: 15 residues. CDR3 nucleotide sequence: TGTGCCAGCAGTTTAGCGGGCACGGCCAATCAGCCCCAGCATTTT. Encoded protein: CASSLAGTANQPQHF.

In its sample, this clonotype was seen many times. The chain joins TRBV7-2 to TRBJ1-4, with D uncertain. Trimming pared 1 base from V and 5 bases from J, leaving 14 bases between. Germline loops: CDR1 SGHTA, CDR2 FQGNSA. This CDR3 has 16 residues. The CDR3 DNA reads as TGTGCCAGCAGCTTAGTGTCCTCCTACTTGAATGAAAAACTGTTTTTT. This codes for CASSLVSSYLNEKLFF.

This clonotype was counted ten times or more. This chain uses TRBV15 with TRBJ2-5; D possibly corresponds to TRBD2 (6 bases). The CDR3 loop spans 13 amino acids. Germline CDR1 and CDR2: LNHNV and YYDKDF (reference sequence). V lost 4 bases, J lost 4 bases, and 10 bases lay in between. CDR3 amino acids: CATSTGRTETQYF. CDR3 in DNA: TGTGCCACCAGCACCGGGAGAACAGAGACCCAGTACTTC.

This clonotype was detected ten times or more. The gene calls are TRBV4-1 and TRBJ2-3; no firm D call. Trimming took 2 bases from V and 5 from J, leaving 11 bases between them. The CDR3 has 14 amino acids. Looked up from germline, CDR1 is MGHRA and CDR2 is YSYEKL. CDR3 DNA sequence: TGCGCCAGCAGCCAACGCCCGACCGGAGATACGCAGTATTTT. Its protein product is CASSQRPTGDTQYF.

The sample holds a few counts of this clonotype. The V call is TRBV7-9, the J call TRBJ1-2; 7 positions agree with TRBD1. Looked up from germline, CDR1 is SEHNR and CDR2 is FQNEAQ (reference sequence). J lost 2 bases, V lost 4 bases, and 1 base had no gene match. The CDR3 consists of 13 residues. CDR3 residues: CASSYRGNYGYTF. CDR3 nucleotide sequence: TGTGCCAGCAGCTACAGGGGCAACTATGGCTACACCTTC.

This clonotype was recorded many times. This chain connects TRBV4-2 to TRBJ1-2, with 7 nucleotides matching TRBD1. Unmatched junction bases numbered 6, after V lost 3 bases and J lost 2 bases. The CDR3 is 15 residues long. CDR1 is LGHNA and CDR2 is YNFKEQ in the germline V gene. The CDR3 DNA is TGTGCCAGCAGCCAGTCCGGGACAGAGAACTATGGCTACACCTTC. Translated: CASSQSGTENYGYTF.

This clonotype was counted at least ten times. J is TRBJ2-1 and V is TRBV12-3 or TRBV12-4; tentatively, D is TRBD1 or TRBD2 (5 bases each). This CDR3 has 15 residues. V dropped 4 bases and J dropped 8 bases, with 18 bases sitting between them. In DNA, the CDR3 is TGTGCCAGCAGTTGGAATGGACAACGGGGCGATGAGCAGTTCTTC. This codes for CASSWNGQRGDEQFF.

This chain joins TRBV18 and TRBJ2-3, with 8 bases lining up with TRBD2. This CDR3 contains 16 residues. V was clipped by 8 bases and J by 2 bases; unmatched bases: 12. Germline V gene lookup returns CDR1 KGHSH and CDR2 LQKENI. CDR3 sequence reads: CASQRTSRSFTDTQYF. CDR3 sequence (DNA): TGTGCCAGCCAAAGGACTAGCCGAAGCTTCACAGATACGCAGTATTTT.

Ten or more counts support this clonotype. The chain carries TRBV13 and TRBJ1-2; 8 nucleotides match TRBD1. CDR1 and CDR2 from the germline V gene are PRHDT and FYEKMQ (reference sequence). V trimming: 5 bases; J trimming: 5 bases; junction bases outside the gene matches: 7. The CDR3 has 14 amino acids. DNA of the CDR3: TGTGCCAGCAGCCCCAGGGGGCAGACGTATGGCTACACCTTC. Its translation is CASSPRGQTYGYTF.

This clonotype has a count of ten or more. The chain links TRBV28 to TRBJ1-1; no reliable D call. Germline V gives CDR1 MDHEN, CDR2 SYDVKM. The CDR3 has 13 amino acids. Trimming removed 5 bases from V and 4 bases from J, with 11 bases in between. The CDR3 nucleotides are TGTGCCAGCAGTCTCGAGTGGTCCACTGAAGCTTTCTTT. Its translation: CASSLEWSTEAFF.

This clonotype was seen only a few times. This sequence joins TRBV5-8 and TRBJ1-5; 8 bases fit TRBD1. V shed 2 bases and J 3 bases; nucleotides not matched to a gene: 4. CDR3 length: 15 amino acids. Germline V gene sequence: CDR1 SGHTS, CDR2 YDEGEE. The CDR3 region is CASSFADRVNQPQHF. CDR3 sequence (DNA): TGTGCCAGCAGCTTCGCGGACAGGGTCAATCAGCCCCAGCATTTT.

The sample holds many counts of this clonotype. The rearrangement uses TRBV10-2 and TRBJ2-3; TRBD2 agrees at 9 bases. Germline V gene sequence: CDR1 WSHSY, CDR2 SAAADI. This CDR3 region has 15 residues. After removal of 6 bases from V and 2 bases from J, the junction contained 6 bases not matched to a gene. The CDR3 here is CASSLTSGLTDTQYF. Written as DNA, the CDR3 is TGCGCCAGCAGCCTGACTAGCGGTCTCACAGATACGCAGTATTTT.

This clonotype has at least ten counts. V and J are TRBV28 and TRBJ1-4; no firm D call. Germline CDR1 and CDR2: MDHEN and SYDVKM. V was pared by 9 bases and J by 3 bases, with 5 bases between. This CDR3 comprises 11 residues. The CDR3 coding sequence is TGTGCCAGTAGAGCTAATGAAAAACTGTTTTTT. Its protein is CASRANEKLFF.

Ten or more counts support this clonotype. The chain employs TRBV5-1 and TRBJ2-1; 9 bases are a match to TRBD2. The trim removed 1 base at V and 5 bases at J, leaving 4 bases unmatched. Germline CDR1 SGHRS, CDR2 YFSETQ. The CDR3 spans 15 residues. In DNA form, the CDR3 reads TGCGCCAGCAGCTTGTTGACTAGCGGAAACAATGAGCAGTTCTTC. Translation: CASSLLTSGNNEQFF.

This clonotype was seen many times. The chain combines TRBV5-1 with TRBJ1-1, with 7 bases fitting TRBD1. The germline CDR1 and CDR2 sequences are SGHRS and YFSETQ. The CDR3 runs to 14 residues. Trimming removed 4 bases from V and 2 bases from J; junction bases left unmatched: 5. The CDR3 DNA follows: TGCGCCAGCAGCCCCAGGGGGGATAACACTGAAGCTTTCTTT. It yields the protein CASSPRGDNTEAFF.

The table lists this clonotype with many counts. This chain uses TRBV5-1 with TRBJ2-3; 10 bases line up with TRBD2. The CDR3 length is 18 residues. Germline CDR1 SGHRS, CDR2 YFSETQ. The J segment lost 4 bases and the V segment lost 4 bases, leaving 15 bases of the junction unmatched. The CDR3 is CASSPLGASGRGPDTQYF. In nucleotides, the CDR3 is TGCGCCAGCAGCCCCCTGGGAGCTAGCGGGAGAGGTCCAGATACGCAGTATTTT.

In this sample, this clonotype turned up many times. The CDR3 nucleotides read TGCGCCAGCAGCTTGGCGGCTAGCGGTCATAGCACAGATACGCAGTATTTT. Translating it yields CASSLAASGHSTDTQYF. The J gene is TRBJ2-3, the V gene TRBV5-1; TRBD2 matches 7 bases. Germline CDR1 is SGHRS and CDR2 is YFSETQ. Trimming at V came to 0 bases and at J to 0 bases, leaving 7 bases not matched to a gene. This CDR3 has 17 residues.

This clonotype was counted many times. This chain joins TRBV9 and TRBJ1-1; 7 bases map to TRBD1. Trimming at V came to 4 bases and at J to 4 bases, leaving 16 bases not matched to a gene. Per germline, CDR1 SGDLS and CDR2 YYNGEE. CDR3 length equals 17 residues. The CDR3 bases are TGTGCCAGCAGCCCCCGACAGGGTTTGCTTTCAGGCACTGAAGCTTTCTTT. This encodes CASSPRQGLLSGTEAFF.

This clonotype has ten or more counts. The V call is TRBV7-9, the J call TRBJ2-2; tentative D call: TRBD2 (6 bases). The ends were cut back, 7 bases at V and 6 bases at J, with 18 bases in the middle. There are 15 residues in the CDR3. Germline CDR1 reads SEHNR; CDR2 reads FQNEAQ (reference sequence). CDR3 sequence reads: CASTVGGIGAGELFF. CDR3 in DNA: TGTGCCAGCACTGTTGGAGGGATTGGGGCCGGGGAGCTGTTTTTT.

This rearrangement joins TRBV29-1 to TRBJ1-5, with D unresolved. The CDR3 sequence is 12 residues long. The V end was cut by 3 bases, the J end by 4 bases, with 7 bases between. Germline CDR1 SQVTM, CDR2 ANQGSEA. The chain's CDR3 is CSVDDGNQPQHF. The DNA of the CDR3 is TGCAGCGTTGACGACGGAAATCAGCCCCAGCATTTT. The whole variable domain, remainder taken from reference TRBV29-1 and TRBJ1-5, is SAVISQKPSRDICQRGTSLTIQCQVDSQVTMMFWYRQQPGQSLTLIATANQGSEATYESGFVIDKFPISRPNLTFSTLTVSNMSPEDSSIYLCSVDDGNQPQHFGDGTRLSIL.

As concerns this clonotype: Given a much more abundant clone one base away, this may be a read error. The V and J genes are TRBV6-2 or TRBV6-3 and TRBJ2-6; tentatively, D is TRBD2 (6 bases). CDR1 is MNHEY and CDR2 is SVGEGT in the germline V gene. This CDR3 has 15 residues. CDR3 protein: CVSSLGGTGANVLTF. The CDR3 DNA sequence: TGTGTCAGCAGCTTGGGGGGAACTGGGGCCAACGTCCTGACTTTC.